These 25 T cell receptor beta chains originate from one sample sequenced in a study of cytomegalovirus exposure and HLA in healthy donors. PCR employed 60 Vbeta and 13 Jbeta primers. Generated by immunoSEQ multiplex PCR, the TCRdb table keeps only in-frame clones and is missing some. This sample carries under 250,000 clones, about 80% of them seen once, and the ten largest clones take 10%. The sequencing sample was made of PBMCs. All receptors derive from a woman aged 50 to 65 in good health and CMV-seropositive.

The chain combines TRBV10-3 with TRBJ2-7; D is perhaps TRBD1 (6 bases). Looked up from germline, CDR1 is ENHRY and CDR2 is SYGVKD. The CDR3 totals 14 residues. V lost 3 bases, J lost 2 bases, and 11 bases lay in between. The CDR3 sequence is CAISEGRGTYEQYF. In DNA, the CDR3 is TGTGCCATCAGTGAAGGCAGGGGAACCTACGAGCAGTACTTC.

The chain is built from TRBV29-1 and TRBJ1-1, with D tentatively TRBD1 (5 bases). Trimming shortened V by 1 base and J by 3 bases, and 18 bases separated the two germline ends. This CDR3 region has 16 residues. CDR1 is SQVTM and CDR2 is ANQGSEA in the germline V gene. The CDR3 DNA reads TGCAGCGTTGAAGTGGTTGAGCGGGACGGGCACACTGAAGCTTTCTTT. Translating gives CSVEVVERDGHTEAFF.

The table lists this clone with a few counts. The rearrangement links TRBV7-3 to TRBJ2-1, with 8 bases identical to TRBD2. Per the germline V gene, CDR1 is SGHTA and CDR2 is FQGTGA. The CDR3 covers 15 residues. V lost 0 bases and J lost 6; bases outside the gene matches: 4. CDR3 protein: CASSLTAGGGNEQFF. The CDR3 region has the DNA TGTGCCAGCAGCTTAACGGCGGGGGGCGGCAATGAGCAGTTCTTC.

CDR3 sequence reads: CASSQESLAGASYEQYF. The CDR3 nucleotides are TGCGCCAGCAGCCAAGAGTCCCTAGCGGGGGCCTCCTACGAGCAGTACTTC. The J gene is TRBJ2-7, the V gene TRBV4-1; 10 bases align to TRBD2. J was trimmed by 0 bases and V by 0 bases; bases with no gene match: 5. CDR3 length equals 17 residues. Per the germline V gene, CDR1 is MGHRA and CDR2 is YSYEKL.

V and J are TRBV5-1 and TRBJ2-2; perhaps TRBD1 as D (5 bases). Germline V CDR1 and CDR2: SGHRS, YFSETQ. Trimming shortened V by 0 bases and J by 3 bases, and 9 bases separated the two germline ends. The CDR3 has 15 amino acids. DNA for the CDR3: TGCGCCAGCAGCTTGGACAGGTCTCACACCGGGGAGCTGTTTTTT. Its protein is CASSLDRSHTGELFF.

The CDR3 reads CASSLGDRDEAFF. CDR3 coding DNA: TGCGCCAGCAGCTTGGGTGACAGGGATGAAGCTTTCTTT. V is TRBV5-1 and J is TRBJ1-1, with 7 bases matching TRBD1. CDR1 SGHRS and CDR2 YFSETQ come from the germline V gene. With V trimmed by 0 bases and J by 7 bases, 3 bases remained unmatched. This CDR3 spans 13 amino acids.

The V call is TRBV28, the J call TRBJ2-5; tentatively, D is TRBD1 (6 bases). CDR1 MDHEN and CDR2 SYDVKM come from the germline V gene. The CDR3 is 13 residues long. With 7 bases removed from V and 1 base from J, the gap between germline ends came to 10 bases. CDR3 nucleotide sequence: TGTGCCAGCAATCCGGACAGCCAAGAGACCCAGTACTTC. Translating gives CASNPDSQETQYF.

The V gene is TRBV6-6, the J gene TRBJ1-2, with a tentative D call TRBD1 (6 bases). V lost 5 bases and J 9 bases, leaving 10 bases between the germline ends. Germline CDR1 and CDR2: MNHNY and SVGAGI (reference sequence). This CDR3 has 11 residues. CDR3 amino acids: CASSTGISYTF. The CDR3 DNA reads TGTGCCAGCAGTACAGGGATCAGCTACACCTTC.

This chain connects TRBV7-2 to TRBJ2-2; 8 bases align to TRBD1. Trimming at V came to 1 base and at J to 0 bases, leaving 1 base not matched to a gene. The CDR3 is made up of 16 amino acids. The germline CDR1 and CDR2 sequences are SGHTA and FQGNSA. The CDR3 is CASSLDRGSNTGELFF. CDR3 DNA sequence: TGTGCCAGCAGCTTAGACAGGGGGTCGAACACCGGGGAGCTGTTTTTT.

This clone appeared a few times. The V gene is TRBV7-6, the J gene TRBJ2-2; 9 bases map to TRBD1. Germline CDR1 SGHVS, CDR2 FNYEAQ. CDR3 length: 20 residues. V dropped 1 base and J dropped 0; count of bases not matched to a gene: 12. CDR3 nucleotides: TGTGCCAGCAGCTTAGTCCCGGGACAGGGTAACGGCCCGAACACCGGGGAGCTGTTTTTT. Translating gives CASSLVPGQGNGPNTGELFF.

This clone showed up just once. Compared with germline, one end of the junction differs, possibly owing to a read error. The rearrangement joins TRBV7-9 to TRBJ1-1; no reliable D call. There are 12 residues in the CDR3. Germline loops: CDR1 SEHNR, CDR2 FQNEAQ (reference sequence). The CDR3 nucleotides are TGTTCCAGCAGCTTAGGAAGGTCAGGAGCTTTCTTT. As protein: CSSSLGRSGAFF.

The gene calls are TRBV4-1 and TRBJ2-5; 9 positions match TRBD1. The DNA end is more similar to TRBJ2-7, so the J call may be wrong. Looked up from germline, CDR1 is MGHRA and CDR2 is YSYEKL. The CDR3 contains 15 residues. CDR3 DNA sequence: TGCGCCAGCACCCCTGGGACAGGGAGCTCCTACGAGCAGTACTTC. This sequence encodes CASTPGTGSSYEQYF.

DNA for the CDR3: TGTGCCAGCAGCTCCTTACCCCGGGGAGGGAGGAACACTGAAGCTTTCTTT. Amino acid sequence: CASSSLPRGGRNTEAFF. The chain is built from TRBV7-9 and TRBJ1-1; D not resolved. V was shortened by 4 bases and J by 1 base, with 19 bases between the two germline ends. Germline-derived CDR1 and CDR2 are SEHNR and FQNEAQ (reference sequence). The CDR3 extends over 17 amino acids.

The rearrangement uses TRBV27 and TRBJ1-6, with no clear D. V lost 7 bases and J 9 bases, leaving 16 bases between the germline ends. Germline V gene sequence: CDR1 MNHEY, CDR2 SMNVEV (reference sequence). The CDR3 contains 14 residues. The DNA for the CDR3 is TGTGCCAGCAAATCCTGGCAGGAGGGTTCACCCCTCCACTTT. It is translated as CASKSWQEGSPLHF.

This sequence joins TRBV28 and TRBJ1-1; TRBD1 is a possible D gene (6 bases). The V end lost 8 bases, the J end lost 1 base, and 17 bases lay between the germline ends. The CDR3 totals 15 residues. CDR1 MDHEN and CDR2 SYDVKM come from the germline V gene. CDR3: CASHLDRTANTEAFF. The CDR3 DNA follows: TGTGCCAGCCACCTAGACCGGACAGCGAACACTGAAGCTTTCTTT.

This clone was observed a few times. This chain links TRBV5-4 with TRBJ1-2; tentative D call: TRBD1 (6 bases). With 4 bases removed from V and 0 bases from J, the gap between germline ends came to 10 bases. Germline values: CDR1 SGHNT, CDR2 YYREEE (reference sequence). The CDR3 loop spans 14 amino acids. CDR3 nucleotides: TGTGCCAGCAGCCCGAACAGGGCTAACTATGGCTACACCTTC. Translation: CASSPNRANYGYTF.

Details on this clone: The sample contains more than one DNA sequence encoding this CDR3. V usage is TRBV6-1 and J usage is TRBJ1-5, with 9 bases matching TRBD1. Trimming removed 8 bases from V and 4 bases from J; junction bases left unmatched: 6. The CDR3 runs 14 residues. The germline V gene encodes CDR1 MNHNS and CDR2 SASEGT. The CDR3: CASRQGETNQPQHF. Here the CDR3 DNA reads TGTGCCAGCCGACAGGGGGAAACTAATCAGCCCCAGCATTTT.

Here the CDR3 DNA reads TGCAGCGTTGAAAATGGAGACAGGCTTTCCTACGAGCAGTACTTC. This codes for CSVENGDRLSYEQYF. The rearrangement uses TRBV29-1 and TRBJ2-7; D possibly corresponds to TRBD1 (6 bases). Germline CDR1 SQVTM, CDR2 ANQGSEA. V was shortened by 2 bases and J by 1 base, with 15 bases between the two germline ends. This CDR3 is 15 amino acids long.

In this sample, this clone turned up once. This rearrangement joins TRBV7-3 to TRBJ1-4, with TRBD1 as a possible D gene (6 bases). Looked up from germline, CDR1 is SGHTA and CDR2 is FQGTGA. This CDR3 region has 13 residues. V dropped 9 bases and J dropped 5 bases, with 13 bases sitting between them. CDR3 amino acids: CASSGGANEKLFF. In DNA form, the CDR3 reads TGTGCCAGTTCGGGGGGCGCGAATGAAAAACTGTTTTTT.

The chain joins TRBV27 to TRBJ2-3; possible D gene TRBD1, 5 bases. The V and J ends lost 5 bases and 7 bases respectively, with 13 bases between them. The germline CDR1 and CDR2 sequences are MNHEY and SMNVEV (reference sequence). CDR3 size: 13 residues. The chain's CDR3 is CASSSRVSYTQYF. The CDR3, as DNA: TGTGCCAGCAGTAGCAGGGTTTCGTATACGCAGTATTTT.

This chain connects TRBV2 to TRBJ2-2, with 11 nucleotides matching TRBD2. Germline V gives CDR1 SNHLY, CDR2 FYNNEI. The CDR3 covers 15 residues. Trimming removed 9 bases from V and 6 bases from J; junction bases left unmatched: 9. The DNA of the CDR3 is TGTGCCAGTCAGGGGGAACTAGCGGGGGCCGGGGAGCTGTTTTTT. Its protein product is CASQGELAGAGELFF.

The rearrangement links TRBV5-1 to TRBJ2-7; 8 nucleotides match TRBD1. This CDR3 region has 15 residues. Per germline, CDR1 SGHRS and CDR2 YFSETQ. V trimming: 2 bases; J trimming: 4 bases; junction bases outside the gene matches: 8. Here the CDR3 reads CASSFTGGLWYEQYF. CDR3 in DNA: TGCGCCAGCAGCTTTACAGGGGGGTTGTGGTACGAGCAGTACTTC. The variable domain in full, with the rest retrieved from reference TRBV5-1 and TRBJ2-7, is KAGVTQTPRYLIKTRGQQVTLSCSPISGHRSVSWYQQTPGQGLQFLFEYFSETQRNKGNFPGRFSGRQFSNSRSEMNVSTLELGDSALYLCASSFTGGLWYEQYFGPGTRLTVT.

CDR3 DNA sequence: TGTGCCAGCAGTTCGGGGTCATTGGGACAGGAGTACTATGGCTACACCTTC. Translating gives CASSSGSLGQEYYGYTF. The chain couples TRBV28 to TRBJ1-2, with 8 bases matching TRBD1. Germline lookup yields CDR1 MDHEN and CDR2 SYDVKM. CDR3 size: 17 residues. Trimming cost V 4 bases and J 3 bases; bases outside gene matches: 13.

There are a few counts of this clone. This chain connects TRBV14 to TRBJ1-1, with no clear D. Looked up from germline, CDR1 is SGHDN and CDR2 is FVKESK. Trimming cost V 4 bases and J 1 base, with 7 bases left between them. The CDR3 is 13 residues long. CDR3 DNA: TGTGCCAGCAGCCGTTGGGCGAACACTGAAGCTTTCTTT. This gives the protein CASSRWANTEAFF. Supplemented by reference TRBV14 and TRBJ1-1, the full variable domain reads EAGVTQFPSHSVIEKGQTVTLRCDPISGHDNLYWYRRVMGKEIKFLLHFVKESKQDESGMPNNRFLAERTGGTYSTLKVQPAELEDSGVYFCASSRWANTEAFFGQGTRLTVV.

V is TRBV28 and J is TRBJ1-4, with TRBD1 identical over 7 bases. V was clipped by 6 bases and J by 4 bases; unmatched bases: 2. From germline, CDR1 is MDHEN and CDR2 SYDVKM. The CDR3 has 13 amino acids. The CDR3 DNA follows: TGTGCCAGCAGCTGGGACAGTAATGAAAAACTGTTTTTT. Translating gives CASSWDSNEKLFF. Filled out from reference TRBV28 and TRBJ1-4, the complete variable domain reads DVKVTQSSRYLVKRTGEKVFLECVQDMDHENMFWYRQDPGLGLRLIYFSYDVKMKEKGDIPEGYSVSREKKERFSLILESASTNQTSMYLCASSWDSNEKLFFGSGTQLSVL.